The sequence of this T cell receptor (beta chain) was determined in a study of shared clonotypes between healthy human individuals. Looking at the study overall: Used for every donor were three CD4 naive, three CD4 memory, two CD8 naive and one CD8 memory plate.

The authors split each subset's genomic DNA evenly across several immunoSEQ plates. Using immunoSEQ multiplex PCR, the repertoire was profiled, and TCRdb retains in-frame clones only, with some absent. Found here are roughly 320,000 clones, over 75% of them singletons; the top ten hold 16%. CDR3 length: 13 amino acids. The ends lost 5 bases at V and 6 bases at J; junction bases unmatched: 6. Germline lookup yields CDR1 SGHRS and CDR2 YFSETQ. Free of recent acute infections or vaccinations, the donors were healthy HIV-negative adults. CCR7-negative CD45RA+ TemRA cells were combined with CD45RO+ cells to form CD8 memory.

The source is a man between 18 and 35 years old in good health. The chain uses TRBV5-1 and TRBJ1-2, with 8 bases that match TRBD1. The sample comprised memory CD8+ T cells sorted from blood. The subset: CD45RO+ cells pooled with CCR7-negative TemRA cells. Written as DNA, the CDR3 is TGCGCCAGCAGGGAGACAGGGGTGGATGGCTACACCTTC. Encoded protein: CASRETGVDGYTF.